Presented here are 21 T cell receptor beta chains from one specimen sequenced in a study of graft-versus-host responses after intestinal transplantation. No antigen has been identified for these receptors. This table comes from immunoSEQ multiplex PCR, and its TCRdb copy is limited to in-frame clones, with some not included. In the table there are 80,000 to 100,000 clones, roughly 92% of which are singletons. This specimen was unstimulated CD4+ T cells sorted from spleen or lymph node cells, taken before intestinal transplant. These receptor sequences come from a human donor who received an intestinal transplant.

The V and J genes are TRBV28 and TRBJ1-5, with 9 bases lining up with TRBD1. CDR1 is MDHEN, CDR2 SYDVKM, per germline. V lost 6 bases and J lost 1; bases outside the gene matches: 13. This CDR3 comprises 18 residues. CDR3 sequence reads: CASRPGTGNIPSNQPQHF. Here the CDR3 DNA reads TGTGCCAGCAGACCCGGGACAGGGAATATTCCGAGCAATCAGCCCCAGCATTTT.

This clone was seen only once. The J gene is TRBJ2-2, the V gene TRBV19; TRBD2 is a possible D gene (5 bases). Germline CDR1 is LNHDA and CDR2 is SQIVND (reference sequence). Trimming left V 4 bases short and J 1 base short, with 13 bases between. The CDR3 spans 16 residues. For the CDR3, the DNA is TGTGCCAGTAGTAGATCGGCTAGCCTGAACACCGGGGAGCTGTTTTTT. Encoded protein: CASSRSASLNTGELFF.

The CDR3 coding sequence is TGCGCCAGCAGTCCTCAGCGGAGTTTCACAGATACGCAGTATTTT. Amino acid sequence: CASSPQRSFTDTQYF. The chain combines TRBV10-2 with TRBJ2-3; D might be TRBD2 (5 bases). The CDR3 has 15 residues. The germline V gene encodes CDR1 WSHSY and CDR2 SAAADI. Trimming took 5 bases from V and 2 from J, leaving 14 bases between them.

The V and J genes are TRBV19 and TRBJ1-1; 7 nucleotides line up with TRBD1. This CDR3 comprises 14 residues. Germline V gene lookup returns CDR1 LNHDA and CDR2 SQIVND (reference sequence). V was clipped by 3 bases and J by 11 bases; unmatched bases: 12. CDR3 nucleotide sequence: TGTGCCAGTAGTATTCTGAGGGGGCCCAGCGGGGCTTTCTTT. Protein product: CASSILRGPSGAFF.

The V and J genes are TRBV18 and TRBJ2-1; perhaps TRBD1 as D (6 bases). V was shortened by 6 bases and J by 15 bases, with 24 bases between the two germline ends. CDR1 and CDR2 (germline): KGHSH, LQKENI. This CDR3 comprises 14 residues. The CDR3 DNA is TGTGCCAGCTCTCACCCTAATAGGCTTGGGGGCCCGTTCTTC. Its translation: CASSHPNRLGGPFF.

The chain uses TRBV5-1 and TRBJ1-1, with a weak D call TRBD1 (6 bases). The CDR3 has 17 amino acids. Trimming took 3 bases from V and 7 from J, leaving 25 bases between them. Per the germline V gene, CDR1 is SGHRS and CDR2 is YFSETQ. This CDR3 reads CASSWRSGGASRGEAFF. For the CDR3, the DNA is TGCGCCAGCAGCTGGAGGTCTGGGGGGGCGTCTCGTGGTGAAGCTTTCTTT.

V usage is TRBV14 and J usage is TRBJ2-1, with D maybe TRBD1 (7 bases). Trimming took 1 base from V and 3 from J, leaving 13 bases between them. The CDR3 length is 16 residues. The germline gives CDR1 SGHDN, CDR2 FVKESK. As DNA, the CDR3 is TGTGCCAGCAGCCAAGTGTCCAGGGGGGTCTACAATGAGCAGTTCTTC. Translating it yields CASSQVSRGVYNEQFF.

The rearrangement joins TRBV6-1 to TRBJ1-5; tentatively, D is TRBD1 (5 bases). V was pared by 4 bases and J by 3 bases, with 13 bases between. There are 15 residues in the CDR3. Looked up from germline, CDR1 is MNHNS and CDR2 is SASEGT. The CDR3 DNA follows: TGTGCCAGCAGTGGCCCACAGGCGATCAATCAGCCCCAGCATTTT. This gives the protein CASSGPQAINQPQHF.

This chain joins TRBV9 and TRBJ2-1, with 8 bases fitting TRBD2. V was pared by 3 bases and J by 4 bases, with 9 bases of the junction left unmatched. Germline-derived CDR1 and CDR2 are SGDLS and YYNGEE. The CDR3 length is 16 residues. The chain's CDR3 is CASSDGGAGAYNEQFF. CDR3 coding DNA: TGTGCCAGCAGCGACGGGGGGGCAGGGGCATACAATGAGCAGTTCTTC.

CDR3 loop: CASSQDGWRESDTQYF. Here the CDR3 DNA reads TGCGCCAGCAGCCAAGACGGGTGGCGGGAGTCGGATACGCAGTATTTT. The rearrangement joins TRBV4-1 to TRBJ2-3; 7 bases map to TRBD2. This CDR3 comprises 16 residues. With V trimmed by 0 bases and J by 6 bases, 9 bases remained unmatched. CDR1 MGHRA and CDR2 YSYEKL come from the germline V gene.

This clone appeared once. The junction departs from the called germline gene at one end, perhaps through a read error. The rearrangement links TRBV7-2 to TRBJ2-3; D possibly corresponds to TRBD2 (5 bases). The germline CDR1 and CDR2 sequences are SGHTA and FQGNSA. This CDR3 contains 14 residues. DNA for the CDR3: TGTGCCAGCAGCTTATGGAGGATGGGAGATACACAGTATTTT. Translation gives CASSLWRMGDTQYF.

The CDR3: CASSVGGGTGVNLQYF. The CDR3 region has the DNA TGTGCCAGCAGCGTGGGCGGCGGGACAGGGGTAAATCTCCAGTACTTC. This chain joins TRBV9 and TRBJ2-5; 10 positions agree with TRBD1. Germline CDR1 reads SGDLS; CDR2 reads YYNGEE. There are 16 residues in the CDR3. V gave up 2 bases and J gave up 10 bases; unmatched junction bases: 14.

V gene TRBV6-1 combines with J gene TRBJ1-2, with D uncertain. Trimming shortened V by 8 bases and J by 4 bases, and 11 bases separated the two germline ends. Germline values: CDR1 MNHNS, CDR2 SASEGT. This CDR3 region has 12 residues. The DNA for the CDR3 is TGTGCCAGCCGTCTGGGCCCCTATGGCTACACCTTC. It is translated as CASRLGPYGYTF.

The rearrangement joins TRBV7-6 to TRBJ2-5; D is perhaps TRBD2 (5 bases). With 0 bases removed from V and 5 bases from J, the gap between germline ends came to 10 bases. Germline CDR1 is SGHVS and CDR2 is FNYEAQ. The CDR3 runs to 14 residues. For the CDR3, the DNA is TGTGCCAGCAGCTTAGCCGGAGGCGGGGAGACCCAGTACTTC. It specifies CASSLAGGGETQYF.

This clone was seen a handful of times. V is TRBV9 and J is TRBJ2-7, with 13 bases lining up with TRBD2. The V gene end was trimmed by 0 bases and the J gene end by 4 bases; junction bases not matched to a gene: 1. This CDR3 region has 15 residues. Germline CDR1 and CDR2: SGDLS and YYNGEE. Here the CDR3 DNA reads TGTGCCAGCAGCGTAGGGACTAGCGGGAGTTACGAGCAGTACTTC. Amino acid sequence: CASSVGTSGSYEQYF.

This clone was observed a few times. The chain is built from TRBV28 and TRBJ1-4; TRBD1 agrees at 10 bases. The germline V gene has CDR1 MDHEN and CDR2 SYDVKM. Trimming took 2 bases from V and 7 from J; bases not matched to a gene: 1. There are 14 residues in the CDR3. CDR3 coding DNA: TGTGCCAGCAGTTTAAGGACAGGGGGTGAAAAACTGTTTTTT. This sequence encodes CASSLRTGGEKLFF.

Comments on this clone: A read error may account for a junction end that differs from germline. This chain uses TRBV2 with TRBJ2-5, with D perhaps matching TRBD2 (5 bases). Germline CDR1 is SNHLY and CDR2 is FYNNEI. The CDR3 consists of 14 residues. In DNA, the CDR3 is TGTGCCAGCGGTGAATTGAGGGTTTTCGAGACCCAGTACTTC. Its translation is CASGELRVFETQYF.

The gene calls are TRBV5-1 and TRBJ2-2, with D maybe TRBD1 (5 bases). CDR3 length equals 15 residues. From germline, CDR1 is SGHRS and CDR2 YFSETQ. Trimming removed 2 bases at V and 2 bases at J, with 10 bases between. The DNA for the CDR3 is TGCGCCAGCAGCTTTTCAGGGATCAACACCGGGGAGCTGTTTTTT. Translation: CASSFSGINTGELFF.

The CDR3 DNA reads as TGTGCCAGCAGTTTAAGGAGCCTCGGTGAGTACGAGCAGTACTTC. Translating gives CASSLRSLGEYEQYF. This chain connects TRBV28 to TRBJ2-7; D not certain. CDR3 length equals 15 residues. Trimming shortened V by 2 bases and J by 4 bases, and 15 bases separated the two germline ends. Germline CDR1 reads MDHEN; CDR2 reads SYDVKM.

The chain uses TRBV6-6 and TRBJ1-5; tentatively, D is TRBD1 (6 bases). The CDR3 runs 16 residues. V lost 2 bases to trimming and J lost 0 bases, with 11 bases between them. Germline CDR1 MNHNY, CDR2 SVGAGI (reference sequence). The CDR3 here is CASSYRGGDSNQPQHF. The DNA of the CDR3 is TGTGCCAGCAGTTACAGGGGGGGGGATAGCAATCAGCCCCAGCATTTT.

The rearrangement joins TRBV27 to TRBJ1-1; D possibly corresponds to TRBD1 (6 bases). The CDR3 is 14 residues long. V was clipped by 3 bases and J by 3 bases, with 11 bases between them. From germline, CDR1 is MNHEY and CDR2 SMNVEV (reference sequence). The CDR3 is CASSFDRSYTEAFF. The DNA of the CDR3 is TGTGCCAGCAGTTTCGACAGGAGCTACACTGAAGCTTTCTTT.